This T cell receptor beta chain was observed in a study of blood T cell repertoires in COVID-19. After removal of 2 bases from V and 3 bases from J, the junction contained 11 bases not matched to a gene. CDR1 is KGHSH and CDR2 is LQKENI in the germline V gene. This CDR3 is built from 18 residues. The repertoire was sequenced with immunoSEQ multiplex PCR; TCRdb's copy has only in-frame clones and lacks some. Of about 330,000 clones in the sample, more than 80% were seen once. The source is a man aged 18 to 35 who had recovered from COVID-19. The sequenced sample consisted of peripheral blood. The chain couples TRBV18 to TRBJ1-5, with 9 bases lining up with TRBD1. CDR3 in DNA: TGTGCCAGCTCACCAAAGGAACAGGGGGCGATTGACAATCAGCCCCAGCATTTT. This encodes CASSPKEQGAIDNQPQHF.